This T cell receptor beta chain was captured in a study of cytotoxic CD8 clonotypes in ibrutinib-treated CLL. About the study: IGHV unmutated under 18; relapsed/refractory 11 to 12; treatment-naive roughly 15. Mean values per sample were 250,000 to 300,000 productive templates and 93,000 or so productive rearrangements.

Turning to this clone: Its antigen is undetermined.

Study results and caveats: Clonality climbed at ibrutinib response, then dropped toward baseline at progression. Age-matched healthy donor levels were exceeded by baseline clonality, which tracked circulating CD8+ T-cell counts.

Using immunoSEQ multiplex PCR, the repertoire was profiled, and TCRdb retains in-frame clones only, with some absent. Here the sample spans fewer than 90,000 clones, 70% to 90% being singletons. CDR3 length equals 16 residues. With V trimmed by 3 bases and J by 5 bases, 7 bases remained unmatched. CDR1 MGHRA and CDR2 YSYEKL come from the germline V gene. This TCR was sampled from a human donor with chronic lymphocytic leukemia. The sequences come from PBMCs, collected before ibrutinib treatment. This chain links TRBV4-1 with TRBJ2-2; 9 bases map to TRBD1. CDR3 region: CASSQRTGVGTGELFF. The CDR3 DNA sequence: TGCGCCAGCAGCCAGAGGACAGGGGTTGGAACCGGGGAGCTGTTTTTT.